The T cell receptor beta chain under discussion was sequenced for a study of OX40 agonist ivuxolimab in advanced cancers. Study in general: It was ivuxolimab, an agonistic anti-OX40 (CD134) antibody, that patients were treated with. Points from the study as a whole: Low clonal expansion, among the lowest seen, marked partial responders at 0.1-3.0 mg/kg.

This CDR3 is built from 13 residues. Trimming shortened V by 1 base and J by 6 bases, and 10 bases separated the two germline ends. The germline CDR1 and CDR2 sequences are LNHDA and SQIVND (reference sequence). On this clone: No antigen is known for it.

Sequenced by immunoSEQ multiplex PCR; TCRdb stores in-frame clones only, minus some. The data show about 79,000 clones, 88% seen once. The material sequenced was CD4+ or CD8+ T cells sorted from blood, taken in a trial of the OX40 agonist ivuxolimab. The chain recombines TRBV19 with TRBJ2-7; the D gene is possibly TRBD2 (5 bases). The clonotype was recovered from an adult with an advanced solid tumor such as melanoma, head and neck, liver or kidney cancer. In DNA, the CDR3 is TGTGCCAGTAGTATAGGGAGGCAGACCGAGCAGTACTTC. Its translation: CASSIGRQTEQYF.